This T cell receptor (beta chain) was documented in a study of blood T cell repertoires in COVID-19. Study context: COVID-19 samples collected from the United States, Italy and Spain covered acute and convalescent phases. Nucleic acid was either cDNA or gDNA, and it came from T cells, B-cell-depleted T cells, or PBMCs.

CDR1 is LGHNA and CDR2 is YNFKEQ in the germline V gene. The CDR3 loop spans 16 amino acids. V lost 0 bases to trimming and J lost 7 bases; unmatched junction nucleotides: 11. This clone was observed a single time. Produced via immunoSEQ multiplex PCR; TCRdb's table is partial and in-frame only. The sample consists of around 200,000 clones, approximately 80% of them appearing once. The sequencing sample was made of peripheral blood. The TCR comes from a man in his fifties or sixties who had recovered from COVID-19. This rearrangement joins TRBV4-2 to TRBJ1-1; 7 nucleotides align to TRBD1. For the CDR3, the DNA is TGTGCCAGCAGCCAAGATTCGGCAGGGGGGTCGGTTGAAGCTTTCTTT. Translating gives CASSQDSAGGSVEAFF.